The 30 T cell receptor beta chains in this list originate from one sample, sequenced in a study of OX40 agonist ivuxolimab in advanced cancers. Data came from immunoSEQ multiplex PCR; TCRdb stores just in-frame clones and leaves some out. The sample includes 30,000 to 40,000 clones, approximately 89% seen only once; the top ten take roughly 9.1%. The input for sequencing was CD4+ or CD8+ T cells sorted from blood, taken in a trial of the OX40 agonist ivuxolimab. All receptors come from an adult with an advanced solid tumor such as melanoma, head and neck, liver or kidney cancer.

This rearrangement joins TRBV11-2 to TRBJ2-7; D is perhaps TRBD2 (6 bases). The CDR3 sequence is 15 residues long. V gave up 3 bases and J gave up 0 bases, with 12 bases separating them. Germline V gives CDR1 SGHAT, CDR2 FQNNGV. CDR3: CASSFSGPSSYEQYF. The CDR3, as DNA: TGTGCCAGCAGCTTTAGCGGACCAAGCTCCTACGAGCAGTACTTC.

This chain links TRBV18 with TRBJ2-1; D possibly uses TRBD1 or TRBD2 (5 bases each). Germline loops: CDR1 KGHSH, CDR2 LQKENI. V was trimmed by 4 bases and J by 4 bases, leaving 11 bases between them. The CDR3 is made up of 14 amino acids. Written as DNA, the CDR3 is TGTGCCAGCTCACGGGGAGAGGGGTACAATGAGCAGTTCTTC. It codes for CASSRGEGYNEQFF. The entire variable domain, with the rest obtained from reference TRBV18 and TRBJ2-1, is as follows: NAGVMQNPRHLVRRRGQEARLRCSPMKGHSHVYWYRQLPEEGLKFMVYLQKENIIDESGMPKERFSAEFPKEGPSILRIQQVVRGDSAAYFCASSRGEGYNEQFFGPGTRLTVL.

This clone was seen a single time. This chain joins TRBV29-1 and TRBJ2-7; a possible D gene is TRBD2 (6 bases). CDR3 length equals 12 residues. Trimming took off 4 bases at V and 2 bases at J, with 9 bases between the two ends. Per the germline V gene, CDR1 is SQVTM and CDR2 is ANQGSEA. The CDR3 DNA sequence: TGCAGCGTTGCCCTAGCGCCCTACGAGCAGTACTTC. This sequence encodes CSVALAPYEQYF.

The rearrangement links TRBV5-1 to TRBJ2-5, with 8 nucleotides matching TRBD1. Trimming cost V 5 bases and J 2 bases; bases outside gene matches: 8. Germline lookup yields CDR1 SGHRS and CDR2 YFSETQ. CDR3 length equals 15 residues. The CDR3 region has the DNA TGCGCCAGCAGAAGAAATGACAGGGGTCAAGAGACCCAGTACTTC. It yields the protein CASRRNDRGQETQYF.

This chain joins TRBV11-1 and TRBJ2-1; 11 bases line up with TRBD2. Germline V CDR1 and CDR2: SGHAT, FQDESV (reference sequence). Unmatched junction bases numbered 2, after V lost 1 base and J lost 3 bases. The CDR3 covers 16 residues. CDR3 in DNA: TGTGCCAGCAGCTTAGGACTAGCGGGACTCTACAATGAGCAGTTCTTC. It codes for CASSLGLAGLYNEQFF.

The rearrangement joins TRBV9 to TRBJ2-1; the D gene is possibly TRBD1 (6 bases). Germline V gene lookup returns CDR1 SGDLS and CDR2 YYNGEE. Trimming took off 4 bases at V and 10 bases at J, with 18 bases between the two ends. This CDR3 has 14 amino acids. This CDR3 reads CASSTQRGGGEQFF. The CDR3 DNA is TGTGCCAGCAGCACCCAGCGTGGGGGCGGGGAGCAGTTCTTC.

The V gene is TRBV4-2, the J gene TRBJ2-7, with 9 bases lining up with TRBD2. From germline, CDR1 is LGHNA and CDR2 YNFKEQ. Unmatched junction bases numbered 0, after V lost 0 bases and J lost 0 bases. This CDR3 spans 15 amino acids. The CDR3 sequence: CASSQDSGSSYEQYF. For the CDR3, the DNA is TGTGCCAGCAGCCAAGATAGCGGGAGCTCCTACGAGCAGTACTTC.

CDR3 region: CATVGRRRHYGYTF. In nucleotides, the CDR3 is TGTGCCACCGTCGGGAGGAGACGGCACTATGGCTACACCTTC. This chain links TRBV7-9 with TRBJ1-2; unclear D gene. The germline CDR1 and CDR2 sequences are SEHNR and FQNEAQ (reference sequence). Trimming removed 10 bases at V and 3 bases at J, with 18 bases between. The CDR3 contains 14 residues.

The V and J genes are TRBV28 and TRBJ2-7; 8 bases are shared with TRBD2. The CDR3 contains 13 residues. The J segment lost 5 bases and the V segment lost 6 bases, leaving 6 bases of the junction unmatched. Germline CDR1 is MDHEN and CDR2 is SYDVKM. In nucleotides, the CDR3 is TGTGCCAGCAGCCCGGGAGGGTGGGACGAGCAGTACTTC. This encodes CASSPGGWDEQYF.

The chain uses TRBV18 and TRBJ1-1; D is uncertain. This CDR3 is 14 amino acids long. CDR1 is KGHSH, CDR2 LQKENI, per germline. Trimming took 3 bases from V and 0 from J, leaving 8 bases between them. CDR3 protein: CASSPGNMNTEAFF. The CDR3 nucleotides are TGTGCCAGCTCACCGGGTAACATGAACACTGAAGCTTTCTTT.

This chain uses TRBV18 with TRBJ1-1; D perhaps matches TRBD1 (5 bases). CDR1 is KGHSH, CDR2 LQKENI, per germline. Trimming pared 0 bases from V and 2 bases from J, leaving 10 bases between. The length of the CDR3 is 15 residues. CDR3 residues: CASSPPRGINTEAFF. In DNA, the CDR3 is TGTGCCAGCTCACCACCGAGGGGAATTAACACTGAAGCTTTCTTT. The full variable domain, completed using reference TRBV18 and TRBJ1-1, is NAGVMQNPRHLVRRRGQEARLRCSPMKGHSHVYWYRQLPEEGLKFMVYLQKENIIDESGMPKERFSAEFPKEGPSILRIQQVVRGDSAAYFCASSPPRGINTEAFFGQGTRLTVV.

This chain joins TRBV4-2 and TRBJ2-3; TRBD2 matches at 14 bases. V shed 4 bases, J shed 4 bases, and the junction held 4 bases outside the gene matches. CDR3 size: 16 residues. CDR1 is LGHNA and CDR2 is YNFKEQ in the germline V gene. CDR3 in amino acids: CASSLGLAGASDTQYF. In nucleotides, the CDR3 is TGTGCCAGCAGCCTGGGACTAGCGGGAGCATCAGATACGCAGTATTTT.

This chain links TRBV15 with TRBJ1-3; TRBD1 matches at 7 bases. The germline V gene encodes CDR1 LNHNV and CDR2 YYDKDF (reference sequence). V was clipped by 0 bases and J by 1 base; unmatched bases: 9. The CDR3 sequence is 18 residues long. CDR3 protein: CATSRDLSTGWSGNTIYF. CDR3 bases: TGTGCCACCAGCAGAGATCTTTCGACAGGGTGGTCTGGAAACACCATATATTTT.

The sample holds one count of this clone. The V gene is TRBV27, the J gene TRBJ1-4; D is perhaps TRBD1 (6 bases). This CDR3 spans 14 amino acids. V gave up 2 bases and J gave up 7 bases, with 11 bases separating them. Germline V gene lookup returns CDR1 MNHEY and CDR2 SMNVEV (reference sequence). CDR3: CASSLQGSAEKLFF. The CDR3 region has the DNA TGTGCCAGCAGTTTACAGGGGTCGGCTGAAAAACTGTTTTTT.

The CDR3 reads CAISEVRTGVNEQFF. The DNA of the CDR3 is TGTGCCATCAGTGAAGTTAGGACAGGGGTAAATGAGCAGTTCTTC. The genes are TRBV10-3 and TRBJ2-1, with TRBD1 matching 9 bases. The length of the CDR3 is 15 residues. Germline CDR1 reads ENHRY; CDR2 reads SYGVKD. V trimming: 3 bases; J trimming: 7 bases; junction bases outside the gene matches: 7.

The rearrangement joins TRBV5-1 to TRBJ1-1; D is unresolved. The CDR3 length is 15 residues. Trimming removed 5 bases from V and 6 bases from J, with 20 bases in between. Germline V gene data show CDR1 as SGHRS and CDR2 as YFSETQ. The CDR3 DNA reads TGCGCCAGCAGAGCTACGACGGAGAAGAAGGCTGAAGCTTTCTTT. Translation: CASRATTEKKAEAFF.

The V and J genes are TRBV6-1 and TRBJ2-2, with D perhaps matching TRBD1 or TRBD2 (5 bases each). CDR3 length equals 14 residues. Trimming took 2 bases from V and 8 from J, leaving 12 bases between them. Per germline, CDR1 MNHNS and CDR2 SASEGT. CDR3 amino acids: CASSERGEGGELFF. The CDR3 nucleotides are TGTGCCAGCAGTGAAAGGGGAGAGGGGGGGGAGCTGTTTTTT.

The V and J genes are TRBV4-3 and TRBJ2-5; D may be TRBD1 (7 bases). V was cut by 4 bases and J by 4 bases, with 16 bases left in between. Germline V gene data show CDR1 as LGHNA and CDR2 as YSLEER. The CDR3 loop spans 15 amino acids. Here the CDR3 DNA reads TGCGCCAGCAGCCCCCTTCGACAGGGAGGAGAGACCCAGTACTTC. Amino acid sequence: CASSPLRQGGETQYF.

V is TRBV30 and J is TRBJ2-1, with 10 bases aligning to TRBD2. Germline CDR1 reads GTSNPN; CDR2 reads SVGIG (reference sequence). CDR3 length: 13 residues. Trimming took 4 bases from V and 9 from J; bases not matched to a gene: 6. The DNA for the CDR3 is TGTGCCTGGAAACTAGCGGGATCCGGTGAGCAGTTCTTC. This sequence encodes CAWKLAGSGEQFF.

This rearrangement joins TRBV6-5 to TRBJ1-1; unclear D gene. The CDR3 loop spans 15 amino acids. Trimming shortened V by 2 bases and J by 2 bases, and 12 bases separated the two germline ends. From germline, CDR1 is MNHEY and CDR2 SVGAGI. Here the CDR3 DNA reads TGTGCCAGCAGTTACGTCACATCACCTAACACTGAAGCTTTCTTT. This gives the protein CASSYVTSPNTEAFF.

CDR3 region: CASSSRTGSYEQYF. The DNA of the CDR3 is TGTGCCAGCAGCTCACGGACAGGGTCCTACGAGCAGTACTTC. The V call is TRBV11-1, the J call TRBJ2-7, with TRBD1 matching over 8 bases. The length of the CDR3 is 14 residues. Losses at the gene ends were 4 bases for V and 1 base for J; bases not matched to a gene: 3. CDR1 and CDR2 (germline): SGHAT, FQDESV (reference sequence).

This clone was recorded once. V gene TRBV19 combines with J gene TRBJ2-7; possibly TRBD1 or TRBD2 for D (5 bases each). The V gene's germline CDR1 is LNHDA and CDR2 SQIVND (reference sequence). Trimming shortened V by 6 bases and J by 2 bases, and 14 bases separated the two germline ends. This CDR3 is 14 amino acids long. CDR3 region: CASRRRGATYEQYF. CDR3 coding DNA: TGTGCCAGTAGAAGGAGAGGGGCGACCTACGAGCAGTACTTC.

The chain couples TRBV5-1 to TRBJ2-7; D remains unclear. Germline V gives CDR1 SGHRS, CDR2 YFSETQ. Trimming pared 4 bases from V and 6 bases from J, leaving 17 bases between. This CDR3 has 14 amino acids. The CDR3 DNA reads TGCGCCAGCAGCCGACTCTTGACTTCCGGCGAGCAGTACTTC. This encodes CASSRLLTSGEQYF.

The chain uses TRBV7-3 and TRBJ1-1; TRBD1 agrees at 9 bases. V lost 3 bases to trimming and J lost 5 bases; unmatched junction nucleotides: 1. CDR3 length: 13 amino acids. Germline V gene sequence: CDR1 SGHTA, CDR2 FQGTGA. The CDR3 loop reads CASSLGQGTEAFF. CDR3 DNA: TGTGCCAGCAGCTTGGGACAGGGAACTGAAGCTTTCTTT.

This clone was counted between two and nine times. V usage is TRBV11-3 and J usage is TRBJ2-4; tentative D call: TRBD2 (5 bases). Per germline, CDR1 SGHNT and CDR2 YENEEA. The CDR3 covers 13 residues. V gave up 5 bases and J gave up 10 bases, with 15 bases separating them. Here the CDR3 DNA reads TGTGCCAGCAGCCCAGGAGGCCAGCCGATTCAGTACTTC. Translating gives CASSPGGQPIQYF.

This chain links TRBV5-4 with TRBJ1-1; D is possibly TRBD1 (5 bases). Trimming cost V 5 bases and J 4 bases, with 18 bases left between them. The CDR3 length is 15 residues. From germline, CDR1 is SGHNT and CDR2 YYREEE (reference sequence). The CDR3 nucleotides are TGTGCCAGCAGAGTGGGCGGGGGACGGACCACTGAAGCTTTCTTT. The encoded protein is CASRVGGGRTTEAFF.

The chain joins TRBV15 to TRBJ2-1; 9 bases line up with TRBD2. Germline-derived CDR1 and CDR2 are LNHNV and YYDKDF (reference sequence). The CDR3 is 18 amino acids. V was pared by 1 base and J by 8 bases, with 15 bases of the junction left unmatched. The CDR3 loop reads CATSRAGASGRFTYEQFF. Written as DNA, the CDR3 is TGTGCCACCAGCAGAGCCGGTGCGAGCGGGAGGTTCACCTATGAGCAGTTCTTC.

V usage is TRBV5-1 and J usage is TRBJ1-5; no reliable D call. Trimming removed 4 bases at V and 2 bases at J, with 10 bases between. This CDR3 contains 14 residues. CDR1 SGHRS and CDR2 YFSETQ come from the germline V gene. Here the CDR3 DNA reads TGCGCCAGCAGCGTAGGGTCAGGCAATCAGCCCCAGCATTTT. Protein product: CASSVGSGNQPQHF.

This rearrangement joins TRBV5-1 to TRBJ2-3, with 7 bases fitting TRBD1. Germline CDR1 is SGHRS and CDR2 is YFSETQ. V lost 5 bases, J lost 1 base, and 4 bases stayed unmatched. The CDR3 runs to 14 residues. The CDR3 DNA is TGCGCCAGCAGGCCCGGACAGGGCACAGATACGCAGTATTTT. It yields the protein CASRPGQGTDTQYF.

DNA for the CDR3: TGCGCCAGCAGCTTGGACGCGGGGTACAATGAGCAGTTCTTC. Translating it yields CASSLDAGYNEQFF. V gene TRBV5-1 combines with J gene TRBJ2-1; D perhaps matches TRBD2 (6 bases). From germline, CDR1 is SGHRS and CDR2 YFSETQ. This CDR3 has 14 amino acids. V was cut by 0 bases and J by 4 bases, with 8 bases left in between. The full variable domain, with the rest looked up from reference TRBV5-1 and TRBJ2-1, is KAGVTQTPRYLIKTRGQQVTLSCSPISGHRSVSWYQQTPGQGLQFLFEYFSETQRNKGNFPGRFSGRQFSNSRSEMNVSTLELGDSALYLCASSLDAGYNEQFFGPGTRLTVL.